This is a list of T cell receptor beta chains from one sample in a study of regulatory T cells in long-lasting Graves disease. Each CDR3 protein is one row after TCRdb ran MiXCR on the multiplex PCR reads. The table lists 450,000 or so distinct CDR3 sequences, 20% to 25% of them singletons, with 7% to 10% in the top ten. Specimen: peripheral blood mononuclear cells (PBMCs), collected when the disease was refractory, from a patient treated with antithyroid drugs. All receptors come from a female donor with Graves disease. The CDR3 runs from the conserved cysteine through the conserved F or W. A D gene is named only where the DNA matches it firmly. The size of a clone is reported for some rows only, either as once, few or many, or as a class for expanded clones.

>NA|TRBJ1-3|NA|TRBV7-2
TGTGCCAGCCCATTTCGGGAGAGGGATAGGGGAAGCACCATATATTTT
CASPFRERDRGSTIYF
>few|TRBJ1-2|NA|TRBV5-1
TGCGCCAGCAGCTTAAATTTAGGGGGGCAAGGCTATGGCTACACCTTC
CASSLNLGGQGYGYTF
>many|TRBJ2-7|TRBD1|TRBV29-1
TGCAGCGTTGCCGGGGACAGTGCCCCTAGGCAGTACTTC
CSVAGDSAPRQYF
>many|TRBJ2-2|NA|TRBV7-8
TGTGCCAGCAGTCGTTCCACCCGACACGCGACGACCGGGGAGCTGTTTTTT
CASSRSTRHATTGELFF
>NA|TRBJ2-7|NA|TRBV5-1
TGCGCCAGCAGCTTGTACACCACCTACGAGCAGTACTTC
CASSLYTTYEQYF
>many|TRBJ1-4|NA|TRBV20-1
TGCAGTGCTAGAGATACGATGGCCAGGGGAGGTGAAAAACTGTTTTTT
CSARDTMARGGEKLFF
>NA|TRBJ1-5|TRBD1|TRBV30
TGTGCCTGGAGTTCGACAGGGGTGGATCAGCCCCAGCATTTT
CAWSSTGVDQPQHF
>NA|TRBJ1-1|NA|TRBV15
TGTGCCACCAGCAGAGATCTACGGGGGGTGGCTTTCTTT
CATSRDLRGVAFF
>NA|TRBJ1-2|NA|TRBV25-1
TGTGCCAGCAGTCCCCCCGCCGGGGGCAGCTATGGCTACACCTTC
CASSPPAGGSYGYTF
>NA|TRBJ1-1|NA|TRBV30
TGTGCCTGGAGTGCCGGACGAACCACTGAAGCTTTCTTT
CAWSAGRTTEAFF
>NA|TRBJ2-7|NA|TRBV7-2
TGTGCCAGCAGCTCGCCAGGGGAGGGCTACGAGCAGTACTTC
CASSSPGEGYEQYF
>few|TRBJ2-5|TRBD2|TRBV20-1
TGCAGTGCTCCATGGACGGGGGAGGGGGAGACCCAGTACTTC
CSAPWTGEGETQYF
>NA|TRBJ2-2|TRBD1|TRBV13
TGTGCCAGCAGCCTTTACCCCGGGACAGGGGCCGGGGAGCTGTTTTTT
CASSLYPGTGAGELFF
>NA|TRBJ2-7|TRBD2|TRBV7-9
TGTGCCAGCAGCCCCCAGACTATTGGAGCGGGAGTCTCCTACGAGCAGTACTTC
CASSPQTIGAGVSYEQYF
>many|TRBJ2-2|TRBD2|TRBV6-1
TGTGCCAGCAGTCCGTATGGGACTAGCCGGACCGGGGAGCTGTTTTTT
CASSPYGTSRTGELFF
>NA|TRBJ2-7|NA|TRBV5-1
TGCGCCAGCAGCCTCCGATTCACCCCCTTCTACGAGCAGTACTTC
CASSLRFTPFYEQYF
>many|TRBJ1-2|NA|TRBV11-2
TGTGCCAGCAGCTTAGGAGGACGGGACTATGGCTACACCTTC
CASSLGGRDYGYTF
>many|TRBJ2-5|NA|TRBV5-6
TGTGCCAGCAGCTGGTGGAACCAAGAGACCCAGTACTTC
CASSWWNQETQYF
>NA|TRBJ1-6|NA|TRBV3-1
TGTGCCAGCAGCCAAGGCCCCCCGTGGAGGGGGATACCCCTCCACTTT
CASSQGPPWRGIPLHF
>NA|TRBJ1-1|NA|TRBV5-1
TGCGCCAGCAGCTTGGTGGGGTACACTGAAGCTTTCTTT
CASSLVGYTEAFF
>NA|TRBJ1-2|NA|TRBV7-2
TGTGCCAGCAGCTTAGGGCGAGATCTAGGTGGCTACACCTTC
CASSLGRDLGGYTF
>many|TRBJ2-5|NA|TRBV6-1
TGTGCCAGCAGTGAAAACGACATGACCCAAGAGACCCAGTACTTC
CASSENDMTQETQYF
>NA|TRBJ2-7|NA|TRBV4-1
TGCGCCAGCAGCCAAGGGGACTTCTTCGGCGACTACGAGCAGTACTTC
CASSQGDFFGDYEQYF
>NA|TRBJ1-6|TRBD1|TRBV7-8
TGTGCCAGCGGAAGACAGGGTCGGAATTCACCCCTCCACTTT
CASGRQGRNSPLHF
>many|TRBJ1-1|NA|TRBV5-1
TGCGCCAGCAGACTTGACAGCCTGAACACTGAAGCTTTCTTT
CASRLDSLNTEAFF
>NA|TRBJ2-7|NA|TRBV27
TGTGCCAGCAGGGGACAAACGATCGGGTCCTACGAGCAGTACTTC
CASRGQTIGSYEQYF
>NA|TRBJ2-7|NA|TRBV15
TGTGCCACCAGCAGAGTACCCCCTATCCATCGAGAGGAATCCTACGAGCAGTACTTC
CATSRVPPIHREESYEQYF
>NA|TRBJ2-2|NA|TRBV18
TGTGCCAGCTCACCCAGGGAAAACACCGGGGAGCTGTTTTTT
CASSPRENTGELFF
>NA|TRBJ1-6|TRBD1|TRBV6-5
TGTGCCAGCAGTTCCGGGGACAGGGGTAATTCACCCCTCCACTTT
CASSSGDRGNSPLHF
>many|TRBJ2-5|TRBD2|TRBV27
TGTGCCAGCAGTTTCGGGACTAGCGGTCTTAGGGGGGAGACCCAGTACTTC
CASSFGTSGLRGETQYF
>few|TRBJ1-5|TRBD1|TRBV10-2
TGCGCCAGCAGTTGGGACAGGGTGGATCAGCCCCAGCATTTT
CASSWDRVDQPQHF
>few|TRBJ1-2|NA|TRBV6-4
TGTGCCAGCAGCCTCGTGAGCGCCCAGGGTGGCTACACCTTC
CASSLVSAQGGYTF
>NA|TRBJ2-1|NA|TRBV7-3
TGTGCCAGCAGCGCGAGTAATGAGCAGTTCTTC
CASSASNEQFF
>NA|TRBJ2-1|NA|TRBV20-1
TGCAGTGCTAGACGGGGACTTGGTGGTGGTGAGCAGTTCTTC
CSARRGLGGGEQFF
>many|TRBJ1-1|NA|TRBV29-1
TGCAGCGTCCCCGGGGCGGGGGCGTTCCATGAAGCTTTCTTT
CSVPGAGAFHEAFF
>few|TRBJ2-7|TRBD1|TRBV6-5
TGTGCCAGCAGTTACTTGGGACAGGCGATGTTTGAGCAGTACTTC
CASSYLGQAMFEQYF
>NA|TRBJ2-5|TRBD2|TRBV7-9
TGTGCCAGCAACCGGAGGACTAGCGGTCAAGAGACCCAGTACTTC
CASNRRTSGQETQYF
>few|TRBJ2-7|TRBD1|TRBV20-1
TGCAGTGCTATGTCCGGGACAGGGGGCTACGAGCAGTACTTC
CSAMSGTGGYEQYF
>many|TRBJ2-5|TRBD2|TRBV20-1
TGCAGTGCTAGTGGGTCGCGGGAGGGACGAGAGACCCAGTACTTC
CSASGSREGRETQYF
>NA|TRBJ2-7|NA|TRBV29-1
TGCAGCGTTGTTCGGACAGCCACCTACGAGCAGTACTTC
CSVVRTATYEQYF
>NA|TRBJ1-2|NA|TRBV19
TGTGCCAGTAGTATAAGGGGCGGCTACACCTTC
CASSIRGGYTF
>many|TRBJ2-5|NA|TRBV12-3/TRBV12-4
TGTGCCAGCAGTTTTCCTTTGTACTTC
CASSFPLYF
>many|TRBJ1-2|TRBD1|TRBV2
TGTGCCAGCAGTGAACCCGGGACAGGGTATGGCTACACCTTC
CASSEPGTGYGYTF
>NA|TRBJ2-7|NA|TRBV15
TGTGCCACCAGCAGAGATCCTCTCGAGCAGTACTTC
CATSRDPLEQYF
>many|TRBJ1-2|NA|TRBV10-3
TGTGCCATCAGTCGGGCTGCCTATGGCTACACCTTC
CAISRAAYGYTF
>NA|TRBJ1-5|NA|TRBV6-1
TGTGCCAGCAGTCAGGACCCCAATCAGCCCCAGCATTTT
CASSQDPNQPQHF
>NA|TRBJ1-1|NA|TRBV19
TGTGCCAGTAGTATCTCACGGGGATCTGAAGCTTTCTTT
CASSISRGSEAFF
>NA|TRBJ1-2|TRBD1|TRBV5-4
TGTGCCAGCAGCCGACAGGGAAAGATCTATGGCTACACCTTC
CASSRQGKIYGYTF
>many|TRBJ2-7|TRBD1|TRBV7-9
TGTGCCAGCAGCTCCCCGGCCGGGACAGGGATTTACGAGCAGTACTTC
CASSSPAGTGIYEQYF
>many|TRBJ1-5|NA|TRBV20-1
TGCAGTGCTGGATCCCCCGCATCGGACAGCCCCAATCAGCCCCAGCATTTT
CSAGSPASDSPNQPQHF
>many|TRBJ2-4|NA|TRBV28
TGTGCCAGCAGTTTTACGGGTCCCGCTCGAAACATTCAGTACTTC
CASSFTGPARNIQYF
>NA|TRBJ1-1|NA|TRBV19
TGTGCCAGTAGACCTCTTTACGGGATGAACACTGAAGCTTTCTTT
CASRPLYGMNTEAFF
>many|TRBJ2-5|TRBD1|TRBV28
TGTGCCAGCAGTTATCCGTCAGGGGGTGTAAGAGAGACCCAGTACTTC
CASSYPSGGVRETQYF
>few|TRBJ1-5|NA|TRBV19
TGTGCCAGTCAGGAGGGTTATAGCAATCAGCCCCAGCATTTT
CASQEGYSNQPQHF
>NA|TRBJ2-7|TRBD2|TRBV6-1
TGTGCCAGCAGTGAGCGGGAGACTGTTCAAGCGTACGAGCAGTACTTC
CASSERETVQAYEQYF